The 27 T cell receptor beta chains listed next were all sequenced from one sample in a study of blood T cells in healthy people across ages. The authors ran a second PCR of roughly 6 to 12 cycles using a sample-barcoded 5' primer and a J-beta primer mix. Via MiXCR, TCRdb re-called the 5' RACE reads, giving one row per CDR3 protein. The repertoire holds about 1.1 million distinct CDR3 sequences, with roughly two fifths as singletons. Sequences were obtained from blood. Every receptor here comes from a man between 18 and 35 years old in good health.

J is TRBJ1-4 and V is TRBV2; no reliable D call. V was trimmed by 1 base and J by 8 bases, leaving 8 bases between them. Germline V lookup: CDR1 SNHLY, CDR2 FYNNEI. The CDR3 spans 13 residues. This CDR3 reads CASSEGPGEKLFF. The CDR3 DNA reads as TGTGCCAGCAGTGAAGGACCGGGGGAAAAACTGTTTTTT.

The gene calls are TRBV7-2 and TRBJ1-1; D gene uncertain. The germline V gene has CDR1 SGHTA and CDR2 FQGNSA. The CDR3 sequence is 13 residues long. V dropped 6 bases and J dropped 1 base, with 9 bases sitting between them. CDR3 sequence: CASRNIGNTEAFF. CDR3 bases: TGTGCCAGCAGAAATATAGGGAACACTGAAGCTTTCTTT.

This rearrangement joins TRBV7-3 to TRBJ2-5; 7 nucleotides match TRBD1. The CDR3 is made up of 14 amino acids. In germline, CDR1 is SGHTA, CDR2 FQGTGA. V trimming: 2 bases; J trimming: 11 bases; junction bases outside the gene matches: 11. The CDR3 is CASSLGQASNEQYF. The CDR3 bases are TGTGCCAGCAGCTTAGGACAGGCCAGCAATGAGCAGTACTTC.

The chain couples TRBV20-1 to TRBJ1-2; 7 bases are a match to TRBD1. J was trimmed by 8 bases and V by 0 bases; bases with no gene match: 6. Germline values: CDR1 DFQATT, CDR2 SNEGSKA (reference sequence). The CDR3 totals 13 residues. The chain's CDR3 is CSARDPQGIGYTF. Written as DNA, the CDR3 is TGCAGTGCTAGAGATCCACAGGGGATAGGCTACACCTTC.

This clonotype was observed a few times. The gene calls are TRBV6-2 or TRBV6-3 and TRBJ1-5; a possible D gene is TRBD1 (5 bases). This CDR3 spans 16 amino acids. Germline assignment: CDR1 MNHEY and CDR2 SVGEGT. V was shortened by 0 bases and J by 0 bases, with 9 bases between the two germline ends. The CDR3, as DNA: TGTGCCAGCAGTTACTCCGACAGCCCTAGCAATCAGCCCCAGCATTTT. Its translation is CASSYSDSPSNQPQHF.

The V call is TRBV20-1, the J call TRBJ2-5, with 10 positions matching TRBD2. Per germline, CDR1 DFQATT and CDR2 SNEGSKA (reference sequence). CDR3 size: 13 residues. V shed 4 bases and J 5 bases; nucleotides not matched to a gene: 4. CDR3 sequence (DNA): TGCAGTGCTATTCTAGCGGGGGTGGAGACCCAGTACTTC. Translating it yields CSAILAGVETQYF.

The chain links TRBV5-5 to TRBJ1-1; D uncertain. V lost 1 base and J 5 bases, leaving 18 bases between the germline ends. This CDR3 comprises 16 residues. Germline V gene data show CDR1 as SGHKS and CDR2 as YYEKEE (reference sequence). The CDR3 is CASSLMVRPTGTEAFF. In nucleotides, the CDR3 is TGTGCCAGCAGCTTGATGGTGAGACCGACGGGGACTGAAGCTTTCTTT.

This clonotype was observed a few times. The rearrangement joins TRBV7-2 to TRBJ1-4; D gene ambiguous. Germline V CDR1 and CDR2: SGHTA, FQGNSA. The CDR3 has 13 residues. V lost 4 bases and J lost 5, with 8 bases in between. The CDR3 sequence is CASSSRGNEKLFF. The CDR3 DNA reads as TGTGCCAGCAGCTCCCGCGGGAATGAAAAACTGTTTTTT.

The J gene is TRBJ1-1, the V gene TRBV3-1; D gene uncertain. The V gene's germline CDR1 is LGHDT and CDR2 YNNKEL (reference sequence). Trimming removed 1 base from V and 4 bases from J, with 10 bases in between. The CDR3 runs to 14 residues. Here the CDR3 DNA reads TGTGCCAGCAGCCAAGGCAGGTATGGCACTGAAGCTTTCTTT. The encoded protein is CASSQGRYGTEAFF.

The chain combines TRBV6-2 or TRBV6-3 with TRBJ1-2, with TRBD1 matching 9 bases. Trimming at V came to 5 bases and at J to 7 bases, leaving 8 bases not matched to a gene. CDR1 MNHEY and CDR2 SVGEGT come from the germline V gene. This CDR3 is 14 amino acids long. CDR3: CASSPGTGKAGYTF. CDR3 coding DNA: TGTGCCAGCAGTCCCGGGACAGGGAAAGCTGGCTACACCTTC.

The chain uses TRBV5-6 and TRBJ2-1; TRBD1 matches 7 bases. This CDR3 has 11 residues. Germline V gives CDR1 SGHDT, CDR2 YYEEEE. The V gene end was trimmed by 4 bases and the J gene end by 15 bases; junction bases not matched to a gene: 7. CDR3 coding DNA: TGTGCCAGCAGCATAGACAGGGAACGGTTCTTC. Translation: CASSIDRERFF.

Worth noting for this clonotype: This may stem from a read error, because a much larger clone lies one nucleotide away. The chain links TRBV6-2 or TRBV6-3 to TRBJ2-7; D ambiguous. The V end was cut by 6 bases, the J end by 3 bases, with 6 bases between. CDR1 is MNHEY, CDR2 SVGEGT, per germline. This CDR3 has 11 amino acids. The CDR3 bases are TGTGCCAGCAGCCCGATCTACGAGCAGTACTTC. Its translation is CASSPIYEQYF.

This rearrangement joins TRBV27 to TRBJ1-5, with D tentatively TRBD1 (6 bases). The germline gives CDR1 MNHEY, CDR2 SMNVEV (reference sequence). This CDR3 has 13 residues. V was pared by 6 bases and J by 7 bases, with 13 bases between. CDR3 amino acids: CASSDNRDQPQHF. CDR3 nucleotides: TGTGCCAGCAGCGATAACAGGGACCAGCCCCAGCATTTT.

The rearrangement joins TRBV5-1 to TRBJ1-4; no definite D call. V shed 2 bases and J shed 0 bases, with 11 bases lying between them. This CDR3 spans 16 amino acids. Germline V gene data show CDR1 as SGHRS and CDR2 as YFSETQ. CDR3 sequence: CASSLVPPATNEKLFF. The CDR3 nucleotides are TGCGCCAGCAGCTTAGTACCGCCTGCAACTAATGAAAAACTGTTTTTT.

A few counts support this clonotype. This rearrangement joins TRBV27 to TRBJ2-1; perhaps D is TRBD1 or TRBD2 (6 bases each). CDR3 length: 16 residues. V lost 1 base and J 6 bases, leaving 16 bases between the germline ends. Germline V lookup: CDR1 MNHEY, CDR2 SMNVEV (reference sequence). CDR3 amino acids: CASSLYPEGGLNEQFF. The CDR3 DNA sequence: TGTGCCAGCAGTTTATACCCCGAGGGGGGCCTCAATGAGCAGTTCTTC.

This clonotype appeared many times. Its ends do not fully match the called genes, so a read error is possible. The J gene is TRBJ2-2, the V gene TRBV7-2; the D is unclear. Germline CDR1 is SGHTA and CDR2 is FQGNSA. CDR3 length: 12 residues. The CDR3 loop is CASSLDAGELFF. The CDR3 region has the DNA TGCGCCAGCAGCTTGGATGCGGGGGAGCTGTTTTTT.

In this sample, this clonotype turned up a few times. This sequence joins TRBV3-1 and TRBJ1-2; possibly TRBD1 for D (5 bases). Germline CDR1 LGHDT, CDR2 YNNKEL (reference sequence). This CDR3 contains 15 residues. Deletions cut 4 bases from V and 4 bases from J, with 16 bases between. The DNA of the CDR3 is TGTGCCAGCAGCCGCCCTACCGACAGTCTCTATGGCTACACCTTC. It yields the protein CASSRPTDSLYGYTF.

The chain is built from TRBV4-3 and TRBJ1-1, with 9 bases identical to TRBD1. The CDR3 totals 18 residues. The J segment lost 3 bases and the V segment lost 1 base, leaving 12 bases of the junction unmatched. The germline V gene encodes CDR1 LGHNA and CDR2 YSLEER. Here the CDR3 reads CASSQAYPGQGRYTEAFF. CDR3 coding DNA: TGCGCCAGCAGCCAAGCCTACCCGGGACAGGGCCGGTACACTGAAGCTTTCTTT.

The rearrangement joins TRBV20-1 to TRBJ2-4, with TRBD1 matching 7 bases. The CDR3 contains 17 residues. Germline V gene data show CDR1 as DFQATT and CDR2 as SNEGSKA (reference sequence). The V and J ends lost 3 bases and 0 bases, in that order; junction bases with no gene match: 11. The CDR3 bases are TGCAGTGCTAGTTGGGGCAGGGGGAACCTAGCCAAAAACATTCAGTACTTC. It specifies CSASWGRGNLAKNIQYF.

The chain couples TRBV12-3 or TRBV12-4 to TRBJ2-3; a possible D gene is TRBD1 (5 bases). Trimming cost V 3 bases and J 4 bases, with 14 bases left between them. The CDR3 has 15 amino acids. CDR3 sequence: CASSLGGWGPDTQYF. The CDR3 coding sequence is TGTGCCAGCAGTTTGGGCGGTTGGGGCCCAGATACGCAGTATTTT.

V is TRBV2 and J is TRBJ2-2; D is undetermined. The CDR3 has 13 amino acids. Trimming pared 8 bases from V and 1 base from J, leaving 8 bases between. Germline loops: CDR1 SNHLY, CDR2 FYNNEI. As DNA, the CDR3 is TGTGCCAGCTTGCAGGAGAACACCGGGGAGCTGTTTTTT. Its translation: CASLQENTGELFF.

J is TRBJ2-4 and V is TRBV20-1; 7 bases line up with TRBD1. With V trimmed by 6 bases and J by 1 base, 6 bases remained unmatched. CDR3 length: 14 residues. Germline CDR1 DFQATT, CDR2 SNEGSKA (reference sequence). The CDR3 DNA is TGCAGTGCCAGACAGGGTGCCGCCAAAAACATTCAGTACTTC. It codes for CSARQGAAKNIQYF.

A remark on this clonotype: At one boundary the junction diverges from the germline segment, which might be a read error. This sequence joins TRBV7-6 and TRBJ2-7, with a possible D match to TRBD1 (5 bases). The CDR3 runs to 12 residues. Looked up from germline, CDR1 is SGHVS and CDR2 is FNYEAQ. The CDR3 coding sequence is TGTGCCATCAGCCTTACAGGCTACGAGCAGTACTTC. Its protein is CAISLTGYEQYF.

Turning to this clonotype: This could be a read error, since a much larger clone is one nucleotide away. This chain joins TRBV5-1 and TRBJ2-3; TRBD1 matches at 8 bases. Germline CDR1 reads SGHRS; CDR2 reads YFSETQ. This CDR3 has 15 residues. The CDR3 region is CANSWAGGATDTQYF. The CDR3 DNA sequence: TGCGCCAACAGCTGGGCAGGGGGCGCTACAGATACGCAGTATTTT.

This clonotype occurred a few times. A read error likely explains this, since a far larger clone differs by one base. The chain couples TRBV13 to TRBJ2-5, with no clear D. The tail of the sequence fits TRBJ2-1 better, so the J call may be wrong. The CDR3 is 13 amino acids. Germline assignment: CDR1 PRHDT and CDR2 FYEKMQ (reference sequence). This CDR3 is CASSLGRQETQFF. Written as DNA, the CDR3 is TGTGCCAGCAGCTTAGGTCGGCAAGAGACCCAGTTCTTC.

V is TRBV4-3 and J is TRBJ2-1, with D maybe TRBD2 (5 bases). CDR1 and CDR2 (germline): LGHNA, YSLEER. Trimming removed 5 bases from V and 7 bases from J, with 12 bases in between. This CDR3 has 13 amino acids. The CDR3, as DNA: TGCGCCAGCAGCGGGGAGCGGAAAAATGAGCAGTTCTTC. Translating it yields CASSGERKNEQFF.

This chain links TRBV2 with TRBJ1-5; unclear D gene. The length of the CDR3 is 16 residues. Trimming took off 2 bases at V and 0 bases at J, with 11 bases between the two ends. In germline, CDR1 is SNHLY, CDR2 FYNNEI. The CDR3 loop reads CASSERAGYSNQPQHF. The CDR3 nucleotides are TGTGCCAGCAGTGAACGGGCGGGGTATAGCAATCAGCCCCAGCATTTT.